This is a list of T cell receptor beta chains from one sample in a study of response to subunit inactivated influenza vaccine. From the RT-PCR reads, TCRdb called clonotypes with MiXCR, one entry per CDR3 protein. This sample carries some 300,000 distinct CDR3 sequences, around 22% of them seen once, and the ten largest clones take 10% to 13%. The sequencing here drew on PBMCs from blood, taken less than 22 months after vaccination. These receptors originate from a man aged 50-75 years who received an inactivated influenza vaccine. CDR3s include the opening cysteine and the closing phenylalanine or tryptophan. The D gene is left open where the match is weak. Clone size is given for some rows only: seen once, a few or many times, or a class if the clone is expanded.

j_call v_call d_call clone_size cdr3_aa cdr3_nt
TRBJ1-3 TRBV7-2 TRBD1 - CASSFRTGSGNTIYF TGTGCCAGCAGCTTTCGGACAGGCTCTGGAAACACCATATATTTT
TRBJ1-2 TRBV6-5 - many CASSYGAANYGYTF TGTGCCAGCAGTTACGGCGCCGCTAACTATGGCTACACCTTC
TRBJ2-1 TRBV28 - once CASSFYPGGNEQFF TGTGCCAGCAGTTTCTATCCCGGGGGCAATGAGCAGTTCTTC
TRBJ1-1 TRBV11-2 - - CASSSQPNTEAFF TGTGCCAGCAGCTCACAGCCGAACACTGAAGCTTTCTTT
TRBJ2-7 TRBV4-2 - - CASSQEARNYYEQYF TGTGCCAGCAGCCAAGAAGCCAGAAACTACTACGAGCAGTACTTC
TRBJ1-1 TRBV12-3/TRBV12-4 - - CASSLIRGGTEAFF TGTGCCAGCAGTTTAATCCGGGGTGGCACTGAAGCTTTCTTT
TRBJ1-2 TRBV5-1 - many CASSLDSSSGIGYTF TGCGCCAGCAGCTTGGACAGCTCATCTGGTATTGGCTACACCTTC
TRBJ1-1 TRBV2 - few CASNGMSPNTEAFF TGTGCCAGCAATGGAATGAGCCCGAACACTGAAGCTTTCTTT
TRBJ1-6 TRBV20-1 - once CSARRRGFSYNSPLHF TGCAGTGCTCGAAGACGGGGCTTCTCCTATAATTCACCCCTCCACTTT
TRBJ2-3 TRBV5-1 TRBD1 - CASSGTGTGIADTQYF TGCGCCAGCAGCGGAACCGGGACAGGGATTGCAGATACGCAGTATTTT
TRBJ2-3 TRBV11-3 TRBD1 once CASSPRTGVEADTQYF TGTGCCAGCAGCCCGAGGACAGGGGTTGAGGCAGATACGCAGTATTTT
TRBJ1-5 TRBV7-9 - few CASSKAAGNQPQHF TGTGCCAGCAGCAAGGCGGCAGGGAATCAGCCCCAGCATTTT
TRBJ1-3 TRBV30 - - CAWSVKGQGYGNTIYF TGTGCCTGGAGTGTAAAGGGGCAGGGGTATGGAAACACCATATATTTT
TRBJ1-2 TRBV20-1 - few CSAMTGTHYGYTF TGCAGTGCTATGACCGGGACACATTATGGCTACACCTTC
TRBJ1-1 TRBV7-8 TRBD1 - CASSPGQGLNTEAFF TGTGCCAGCAGCCCAGGACAGGGGCTGAACACTGAAGCTTTCTTT
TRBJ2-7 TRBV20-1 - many CSAILPPVYEQYF TGCAGTGCTATCCTACCGCCAGTCTACGAGCAGTACTTC
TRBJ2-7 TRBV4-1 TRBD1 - CASSQDWDRAYEQYF TGCGCCAGCAGCCAAGATTGGGACAGGGCCTACGAGCAGTACTTC
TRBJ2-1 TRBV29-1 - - CSVEVGLNYNEQFF TGCAGCGTTGAAGTCGGACTAAACTACAATGAGCAGTTCTTC
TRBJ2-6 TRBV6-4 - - CASSDTRSGANVLTF TGTGCCAGCAGTGACACGCGGTCTGGGGCCAACGTCCTGACTTTC
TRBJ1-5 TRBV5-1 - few CASSESSNQPQHF TGCGCCAGCTCAGAGTCTAGCAATCAGCCCCAGCATTTT
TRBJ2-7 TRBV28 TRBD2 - CASSLALAPRWYF TGTGCCAGCAGTTTAGCACTAGCGCCCCGTTGGTACTTC
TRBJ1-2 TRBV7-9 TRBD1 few CASSRSGTGYGYTF TGTGCCAGCAGCCGTTCCGGGACAGGGTATGGCTACACCTTC
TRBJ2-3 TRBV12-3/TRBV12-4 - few CASSLGRTAFTDTQYF TGTGCCAGCAGTCTTGGGAGGACAGCTTTCACAGATACGCAGTATTTT
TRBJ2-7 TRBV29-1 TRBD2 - CSVDSGRGPYEQYF TGCAGCGTTGACAGCGGGAGGGGCCCCTACGAGCAGTACTTC
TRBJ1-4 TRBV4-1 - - CASSQAHVAEKLFF TGCGCCAGCAGCCAAGCCCATGTCGCCGAAAAACTGTTTTTT
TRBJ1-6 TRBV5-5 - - CASGPNSYNSPLHF TGTGCCAGCGGCCCGAATTCCTATAATTCACCCCTCCACTTT
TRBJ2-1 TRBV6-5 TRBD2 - CASSYSPSGVFQFF TGTGCCAGCAGTTACTCGCCTAGCGGGGTTTTTCAGTTCTTC
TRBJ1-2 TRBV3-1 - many CASSQLGGPGYTF TGTGCCAGCAGCCAGCTAGGGGGGCCTGGCTACACCTTC
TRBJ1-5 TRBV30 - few CAWSVRGGPQHF TGTGCCTGGAGTGTTCGTGGAGGGCCCCAGCATTTT
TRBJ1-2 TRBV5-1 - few CASSAGHRLGGYTF TGCGCCAGCAGCGCGGGACACCGACTGGGAGGCTACACCTTC
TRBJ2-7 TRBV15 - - CATSRAFEGNEQYF TGTGCCACCAGCAGAGCCTTTGAAGGGAACGAGCAGTACTTC
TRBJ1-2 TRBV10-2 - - CASSEFGWGTPNYGYTF TGCGCCAGCAGTGAGTTTGGTTGGGGGACACCTAACTATGGCTACACCTTC
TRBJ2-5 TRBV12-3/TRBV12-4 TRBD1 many CASSPLGQGKETQYF TGTGCCAGCAGCCCCTTAGGACAGGGGAAAGAGACCCAGTACTTC
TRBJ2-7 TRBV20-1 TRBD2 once CSARGLALIYEQYF TGCAGTGCGCGGGGACTAGCTCTGATCTACGAGCAGTACTTC
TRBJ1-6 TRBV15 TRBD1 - CATSDRQGTSPLHF TGTGCCACCAGCGACAGACAGGGAACTTCACCCCTCCACTTT
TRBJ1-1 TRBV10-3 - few CAISESDALNTEAFF TGTGCCATCAGTGAGTCCGACGCCTTGAACACTGAAGCTTTCTTT
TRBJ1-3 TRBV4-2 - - CASSPQGGSGNTIYF TGTGCCAGCAGCCCCCAAGGGGGGTCTGGAAACACCATATATTTT
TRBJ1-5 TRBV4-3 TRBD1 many CASSPTGVGQPQHF TGCGCCAGCAGCCCAACAGGGGTTGGACAGCCCCAGCATTTT
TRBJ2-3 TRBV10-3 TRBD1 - CAINTGTGVLSGRSDTQYF TGTGCCATAAACACCGGGACAGGGGTGCTGAGCGGGAGATCAGATACGCAGTATTTT
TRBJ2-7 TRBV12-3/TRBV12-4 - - CASNPPGLREQYF TGTGCCAGCAATCCTCCGGGACTTAGAGAGCAGTACTTC
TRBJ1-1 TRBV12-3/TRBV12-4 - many CASSLSQGMNTEAFF TGTGCCAGCAGTTTATCTCAGGGGATGAACACTGAAGCTTTCTTT
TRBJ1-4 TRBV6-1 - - CASRRTHGMKKLFF TGTGCCAGCAGAAGGACACACGGGATGAAAAAACTGTTTTTT
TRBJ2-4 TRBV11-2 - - CASSLADLRNIQYF TGTGCCAGCAGCTTAGCGGACTTGCGAAACATTCAGTACTTC
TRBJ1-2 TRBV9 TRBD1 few CASSVGQGSYGYTF TGTGCCAGCAGCGTAGGACAGGGGTCGTATGGCTACACCTTC
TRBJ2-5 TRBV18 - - CASSDGPQETQYF TGTGCCAGCTCAGACGGGCCCCAAGAGACCCAGTACTTC